The 29 T cell receptor beta chains given below trace back to one sample, sequenced in a study of T cells in Graves' hyperthyroidism and ophthalmopathy. TCR beta CDR3 regions were amplified from RNA transcripts. A set of HTBI primers served as the primers for a first-round RT-PCR of the TCR CDR3. Each CDR3 protein is one row after TCRdb ran MiXCR on the multiplex PCR reads. The sample includes 550,000 to 650,000 distinct CDR3 sequences, more than 11% of them seen just once. The specimen sequenced was blood. These TCRs come from a woman in her twenties or thirties with Graves' hyperthyroidism that later progressed to Graves' ophthalmopathy.

This clonotype occurred many times. The J gene is TRBJ1-1, the V gene TRBV29-1, with D possibly being TRBD1 (5 bases). Trimming took off 7 bases at V and 5 bases at J, with 17 bases between the two ends. The CDR3 covers 13 residues. The germline V gene has CDR1 SQVTM and CDR2 ANQGSEA. The CDR3 nucleotides read TGCAGCGCCTCTGACGGGGGGATGACTGAAGCTTTCTTT. Its protein product is CSASDGGMTEAFF.

In its sample, this clonotype was seen a few times. The chain employs TRBV24-1 and TRBJ2-5; TRBD2 might be the D (6 bases). CDR1 and CDR2 from the germline V gene are KGHDR and SFDVKD. This CDR3 is built from 13 residues. V was pared by 8 bases and J by 4 bases, with 13 bases between. CDR3 bases: TGTGCCACCACGCGGGGCCCGGGAGAGACCCAGTACTTC. Translation gives CATTRGPGETQYF.

This clonotype showed up just a few times. This may be a read error: a much more frequent sequence differs by one nucleotide. Without the conserved terminal phenylalanine or tryptophan, this CDR3 likely stems from a read error. The CDR3 spells CSAPGTGAYEQYL. CDR3 nucleotides: TGCAGTGCTCCCGGGACAGGAGCCTACGAGCAGTACCTC. This chain connects TRBV20-1 to TRBJ2-7, with 8 bases lining up with TRBD1. The CDR3 covers 13 residues. Losses at the gene ends were 5 bases for V and 2 bases for J; bases not matched to a gene: 5. Germline CDR1 reads DFQATT; CDR2 reads SNEGSKA (reference sequence).

In this sample, this clonotype turned up many times. The chain recombines TRBV6-1 with TRBJ2-2; TRBD2 matches at 7 bases. Per the germline V gene, CDR1 is MNHNS and CDR2 is SASEGT. The J segment lost 6 bases and the V segment lost 5 bases, leaving 6 bases of the junction unmatched. This CDR3 is 14 amino acids long. In DNA, the CDR3 is TGTGCCAGCAGTCCAGGACTAGACGCCGGGGAGCTGTTTTTT. It encodes CASSPGLDAGELFF.

The sample holds many counts of this clonotype. The genes are TRBV12-3 or TRBV12-4 and TRBJ2-7, with 8 bases aligning to TRBD2. J gave up 4 bases and V 0 bases, and 8 bases lay outside the gene matches. CDR3 length equals 16 residues. CDR3 bases: TGTGCCAGCAGTTTAGCGGGGGGGACTAGTATATACGAGCAGTACTTC. Translation: CASSLAGGTSIYEQYF.

This clonotype was seen a handful of times. This chain connects TRBV6-1 to TRBJ1-1; D remains unclear. Germline CDR1 reads MNHNS; CDR2 reads SASEGT. V lost 2 bases and J lost 11, with 9 bases in between. The CDR3 consists of 11 residues. Written as DNA, the CDR3 is TGTGCCAGCAGTGAATCGGGTAGCGCTTTCTTT. It yields the protein CASSESGSAFF.

In its sample, this clonotype was seen many times. This chain uses TRBV7-2 with TRBJ1-2; D is perhaps TRBD1 (6 bases). Germline V gives CDR1 SGHTA, CDR2 FQGNSA. V lost 5 bases, J lost 1 base, and 14 bases lay in between. CDR3 size: 15 residues. Here the CDR3 reads CASSEGGEGNYGYTF. The DNA for the CDR3 is TGTGCCAGCAGCGAGGGGGGGGAGGGTAACTATGGCTACACCTTC. Based on the CDR3 plus reference TRBV7-2 and TRBJ1-2, the full variable domain is GAGVSQSPSNKVTEKGKDVELRCDPISGHTALYWYRQSLGQGLEFLIYFQGNSAPDKSGLPSDRFSAERTGGSVSTLTIQRTQQEDSAVYLCASSEGGEGNYGYTFGSGTRLTVV.

This clonotype was seen at least ten times. CDR3 DNA: TGCGCCAGCAGCGACAATTCCCGCGGTGAAAAACTGTTTTTT. Its translation is CASSDNSRGEKLFF. V and J are TRBV10-2 and TRBJ1-4; D gene uncertain. The germline V and J ends were trimmed by 6 bases and 7 bases, with 15 bases remaining between them. Per the germline V gene, CDR1 is WSHSY and CDR2 is SAAADI. This CDR3 has 14 residues.

This clonotype showed up many times. CDR3 protein: CASSVGEGLAGDTQYF. The CDR3 bases are TGTGCCAGCAGCGTAGGCGAGGGACTAGCGGGAGATACGCAGTATTTT. The J gene is TRBJ2-3, the V gene TRBV9; TRBD2 aligns across 12 bases. The J segment lost 5 bases and the V segment lost 0 bases, leaving 4 bases of the junction unmatched. CDR1 is SGDLS, CDR2 YYNGEE, per germline. The CDR3 is 16 residues long.

In nucleotides, the CDR3 is TGTGCCAGCAGCTCGGTTGGGGCGCAAGAGCAGTACTTC. Encoded protein: CASSSVGAQEQYF. The V and J genes are TRBV5-6 and TRBJ2-7; D perhaps matches TRBD1 (5 bases). CDR1 SGHDT and CDR2 YYEEEE come from the germline V gene. Trimming shortened V by 3 bases and J by 7 bases, and 14 bases separated the two germline ends. This CDR3 has 13 amino acids.

This chain links TRBV27 with TRBJ2-7; 8 nucleotides line up with TRBD1. The CDR3 covers 15 residues. Germline V gene lookup returns CDR1 MNHEY and CDR2 SMNVEV (reference sequence). Losses at the gene ends were 6 bases for V and 4 bases for J; bases not matched to a gene: 11. The CDR3 region has the DNA TGTGCCAGCAGAACCACCGGGACAGGCCTGTACGAGCAGTACTTC. It translates to CASRTTGTGLYEQYF.

This clonotype was recorded at least ten times. The chain carries TRBV2 and TRBJ2-7, with unresolved D. The CDR3 spans 11 residues. V was trimmed by 6 bases and J by 3 bases, leaving 6 bases between them. Germline loops: CDR1 SNHLY, CDR2 FYNNEI. This CDR3 is CASSINYEQYF. As DNA, the CDR3 is TGTGCCAGCAGCATTAACTACGAGCAGTACTTC.

This clonotype was seen repeatedly, ten times or more. The rearrangement links TRBV30 to TRBJ2-5; the D gene is possibly TRBD1 (5 bases). The CDR3 runs to 12 residues. Germline V gene lookup returns CDR1 GTSNPN and CDR2 SVGIG (reference sequence). V was pared by 2 bases and J by 5 bases, with 9 bases between. The CDR3 is CAWSSGLETQYF. In nucleotides, the CDR3 is TGTGCCTGGAGTTCAGGGCTGGAGACCCAGTACTTC.

This clonotype was counted once. Being one base from a much bigger clone, this may be a read error. It is likely a read error, because the conserved phenylalanine at the end of the CDR3 is missing. The V gene is TRBV19, the J gene TRBJ2-1, with TRBD2 as a possible D gene (6 bases). Germline assignment: CDR1 LNHDA and CDR2 SQIVND (reference sequence). V was pared by 1 base and J by 3 bases, with 16 bases between. CDR3 size: 17 residues. CDR3 in DNA: TGTGCCAGTAGTATAGTTGGGGACTTCAGTCGCTACAATGAGCAGTTCCTC. Encoded protein: CASSIVGDFSRYNEQFL.

This clonotype has at least ten counts. This chain uses TRBV7-8 with TRBJ2-1, with 8 bases matching TRBD2. The CDR3 length is 16 residues. V lost 5 bases to trimming and J lost 3 bases; unmatched junction nucleotides: 9. Germline V gives CDR1 SGHVS, CDR2 FQNEAQ. CDR3 protein: CASSPGFGTSYNEQFF. The CDR3 coding sequence is TGTGCCAGCAGCCCCGGTTTCGGGACTAGCTACAATGAGCAGTTCTTC.

This clonotype was counted a single time. A much bigger clone sits one base away, suggesting this may be a read error. The gene calls are TRBV30 and TRBJ2-7, with 7 nucleotides matching TRBD1. The CDR3 has 11 amino acids. Germline loops: CDR1 GTSNPN, CDR2 SVGIG (reference sequence). Here the CDR3 reads CAWSGGGEHYF. The DNA of the CDR3 is TGTGCCTGGAGTGGAGGGGGCGAGCACTACTTC.

This clonotype was detected ten times or more. V usage is TRBV28 and J usage is TRBJ2-3; D not certain. The CDR3 is 13 amino acids. V was cut by 5 bases and J by 11 bases, with 17 bases left in between. CDR1 and CDR2 from the germline V gene are MDHEN and SYDVKM. The CDR3 sequence: CASSPRFVGWQYF. As DNA, the CDR3 is TGTGCCAGCAGTCCGCGATTTGTGGGCTGGCAGTATTTT.

On this clonotype: This could be a read error, since a much larger clone is one nucleotide away. This sequence joins TRBV5-5 and TRBJ2-5; D not certain. Germline V gives CDR1 SGHKS, CDR2 YYEKEE (reference sequence). CDR3 size: 13 residues. The DNA for the CDR3 is TGTGTCAGCAGCCCCCCTGTTACGGAGACCCAGTACTTC. Its translation: CVSSPPVTETQYF.

This clonotype was observed at least ten times. This chain connects TRBV2 to TRBJ2-2; D is undetermined. V lost 4 bases and J 1 base, leaving 7 bases between the germline ends. Germline values: CDR1 SNHLY, CDR2 FYNNEI. There are 14 residues in the CDR3. The CDR3 loop reads CASSGTGNTGELFF. CDR3 sequence (DNA): TGTGCCAGCAGTGGTACGGGGAACACCGGGGAGCTGTTTTTT.

The rearrangement links TRBV30 to TRBJ1-1, with a possible D match to TRBD1 (5 bases). The germline V gene has CDR1 GTSNPN and CDR2 SVGIG (reference sequence). The V end was cut by 4 bases, the J end by 1 base, with 10 bases between. There are 13 residues in the CDR3. CDR3 sequence (DNA): TGTGCCTGGACAGGGCCGGGGAACACTGAAGCTTTCTTT. Translation gives CAWTGPGNTEAFF.

The chain links TRBV6-5 to TRBJ2-1; TRBD2 agrees at 7 bases. This CDR3 has 15 residues. V trimming: 2 bases; J trimming: 8 bases; junction bases outside the gene matches: 9. Germline lookup yields CDR1 MNHEY and CDR2 SVGAGI. CDR3 sequence: CASSYALASADEQFF. CDR3 bases: TGTGCCAGCAGTTACGCACTAGCGAGCGCCGATGAGCAGTTCTTC.

The rearrangement links TRBV3-1 to TRBJ2-7; 8 bases agree with TRBD2. V dropped 4 bases and J dropped 6; count of bases not matched to a gene: 8. Germline CDR1 reads LGHDT; CDR2 reads YNNKEL (reference sequence). The CDR3 loop spans 14 amino acids. CDR3 loop: CASSRSGSVGEQYF. The CDR3, as DNA: TGTGCCAGCAGCCGAAGCGGGAGTGTGGGCGAGCAGTACTTC.

J is TRBJ1-5 and V is TRBV12-3 or TRBV12-4; the match to TRBD1 covers 9 bases. The V gene end was trimmed by 6 bases and the J gene end by 4 bases; junction bases not matched to a gene: 7. This CDR3 contains 15 residues. Here the CDR3 DNA reads TGTGCCAGCAGCCCGGGACAGGGTTCGAATCAGCCCCAGCATTTT. Protein product: CASSPGQGSNQPQHF.

This clonotype was observed at least ten times. The chain has TRBV11-1 and TRBJ1-6; tentative D call: TRBD1 (5 bases). V shed 2 bases and J shed 9 bases, with 11 bases lying between them. Germline-derived CDR1 and CDR2 are SGHAT and FQDESV (reference sequence). The CDR3 has 14 residues. CDR3 coding DNA: TGTGCCAGCAGCTTACAACAGGCCGGTTCACCCCTCCACTTT. Translating it yields CASSLQQAGSPLHF.

V and J are TRBV5-4 and TRBJ2-3, with TRBD2 matching over 12 bases. This CDR3 has 16 amino acids. In germline, CDR1 is SGHNT, CDR2 YYREEE (reference sequence). V dropped 5 bases and J dropped 1; count of bases not matched to a gene: 5. The CDR3, as DNA: TGTGCCAGCAGTGAGCGACTAGCGGGAGGCACAGATACGCAGTATTTT. Translating it yields CASSERLAGGTDTQYF.

The table lists this clonotype with a few counts. The chain combines TRBV6-5 with TRBJ1-1; D call uncertain. The V and J ends lost 5 bases and 3 bases respectively, with 4 bases between them. This CDR3 is built from 11 residues. Germline assignment: CDR1 MNHEY and CDR2 SVGAGI. As DNA, the CDR3 is TGTGCCAGCAGTACCGACACTGAAGCTTTCTTT. It specifies CASSTDTEAFF.

This clonotype has just a few counts. V usage is TRBV7-9 and J usage is TRBJ2-2; D is perhaps TRBD1 or TRBD2 (6 bases each). The CDR3 has 13 amino acids. V dropped 5 bases and J dropped 6 bases, with 10 bases sitting between them. CDR1 is SEHNR and CDR2 is FQNEAQ in the germline V gene (reference sequence). The CDR3 DNA follows: TGTGCCAGCAGCACCCGGGGGCCCGGGGAGCTGTTTTTT. Its protein is CASSTRGPGELFF.

This chain links TRBV5-6 with TRBJ1-2, with D maybe TRBD1 (5 bases). V lost 0 bases and J lost 4, with 13 bases in between. In germline, CDR1 is SGHDT, CDR2 YYEEEE. This CDR3 is built from 15 residues. CDR3 DNA: TGTGCCAGCAGCTTGGCGGCGGGGGGAGCCTATGGCTACACCTTC. Its protein is CASSLAAGGAYGYTF.

About this clonotype: One base away lies a much larger clone, so this may be a sequencing read error. V gene TRBV19 combines with J gene TRBJ2-2, with D perhaps matching TRBD1 (5 bases). Germline V gives CDR1 LNHDA, CDR2 SQIVND (reference sequence). Trimming shortened V by 7 bases and J by 6 bases, and 15 bases separated the two germline ends. The CDR3 length is 14 residues. The CDR3 nucleotides read TGTGCCAGTATGCGTATGGGGCGCTCCGGGGAGCTGTTTTTT. Its translation: CASMRMGRSGELFF.